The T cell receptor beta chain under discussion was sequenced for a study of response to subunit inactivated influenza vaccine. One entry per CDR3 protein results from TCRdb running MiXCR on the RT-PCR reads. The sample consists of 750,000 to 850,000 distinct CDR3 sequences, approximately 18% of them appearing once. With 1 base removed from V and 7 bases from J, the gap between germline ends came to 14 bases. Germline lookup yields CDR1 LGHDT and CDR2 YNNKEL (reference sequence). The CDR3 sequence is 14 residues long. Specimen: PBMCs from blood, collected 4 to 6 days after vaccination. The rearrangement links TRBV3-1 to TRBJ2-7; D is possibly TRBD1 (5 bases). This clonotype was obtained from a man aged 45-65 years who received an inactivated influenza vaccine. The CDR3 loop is CASSQGQLSKEQYF. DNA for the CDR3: TGTGCCAGCAGCCAAGGACAGCTTTCTAAGGAGCAGTACTTC.